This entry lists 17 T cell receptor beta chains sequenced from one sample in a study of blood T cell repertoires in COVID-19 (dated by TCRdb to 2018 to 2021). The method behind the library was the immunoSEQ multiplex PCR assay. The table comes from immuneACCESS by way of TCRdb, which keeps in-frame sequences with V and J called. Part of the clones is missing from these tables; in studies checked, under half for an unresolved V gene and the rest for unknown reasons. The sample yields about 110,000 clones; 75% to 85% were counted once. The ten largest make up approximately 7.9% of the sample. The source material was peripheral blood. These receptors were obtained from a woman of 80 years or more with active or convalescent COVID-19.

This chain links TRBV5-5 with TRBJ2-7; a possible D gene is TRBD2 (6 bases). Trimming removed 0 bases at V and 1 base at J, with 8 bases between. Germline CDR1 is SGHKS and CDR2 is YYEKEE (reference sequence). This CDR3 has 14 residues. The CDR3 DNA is TGTGCCAGCAGCTTGGTTCGGGAGTCCTACGAGCAGTACTTC. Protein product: CASSLVRESYEQYF.

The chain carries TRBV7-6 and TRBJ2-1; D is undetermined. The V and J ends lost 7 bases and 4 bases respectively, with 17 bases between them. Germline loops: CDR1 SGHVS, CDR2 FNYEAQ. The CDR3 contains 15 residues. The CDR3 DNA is TGTGCCAGCACCGAAGCGACCTTCGGGTACAATGAGCAGTTCTTC. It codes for CASTEATFGYNEQFF.

The CDR3 spells CASSSAGPPPTDTQYF. The CDR3 DNA follows: TGTGCCAGCAGCTCAGCGGGACCCCCTCCCACAGATACGCAGTATTTT. V usage is TRBV5-6 and J usage is TRBJ2-3; TRBD2 matches 7 bases. V shed 3 bases, J shed 2 bases, and the junction held 9 bases outside the gene matches. CDR1 is SGHDT, CDR2 YYEEEE, per germline. This CDR3 has 16 residues.

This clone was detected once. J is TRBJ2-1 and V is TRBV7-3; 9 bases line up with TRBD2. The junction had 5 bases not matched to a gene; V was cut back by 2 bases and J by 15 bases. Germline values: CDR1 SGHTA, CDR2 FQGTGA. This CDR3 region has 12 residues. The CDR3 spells CASSLGSGSRFF. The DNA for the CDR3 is TGTGCCAGCAGCTTAGGTAGCGGGAGCCGGTTCTTC. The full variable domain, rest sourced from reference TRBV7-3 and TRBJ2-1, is GAGVSQTPSNKVTEKGKYVELRCDPISGHTALYWYRQSLGQGPEFLIYFQGTGAADDSGLPNDRFFAVRPEGSVSTLKIQRTERGDSAVYLCASSLGSGSRFFGPGTRLTVL.

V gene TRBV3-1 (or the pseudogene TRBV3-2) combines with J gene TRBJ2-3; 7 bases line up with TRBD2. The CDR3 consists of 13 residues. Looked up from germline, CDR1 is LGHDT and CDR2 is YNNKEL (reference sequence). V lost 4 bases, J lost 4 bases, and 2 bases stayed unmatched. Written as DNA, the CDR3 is TGTGCCAGCAGCCGGAGCGGGGCAGATACGCAGTATTTT. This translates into CASSRSGADTQYF.

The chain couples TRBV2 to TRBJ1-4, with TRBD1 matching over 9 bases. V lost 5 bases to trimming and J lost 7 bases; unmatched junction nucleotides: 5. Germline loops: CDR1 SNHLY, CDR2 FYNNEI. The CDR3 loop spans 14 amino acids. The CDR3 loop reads CASSLQGALEKLFF. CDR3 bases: TGTGCCAGCAGTTTACAGGGGGCGCTTGAAAAACTGTTTTTT.

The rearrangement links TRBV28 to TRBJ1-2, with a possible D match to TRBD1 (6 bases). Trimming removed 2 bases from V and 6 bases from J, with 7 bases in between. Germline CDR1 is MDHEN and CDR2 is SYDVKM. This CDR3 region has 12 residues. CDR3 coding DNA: TGTGCCAGCAGTTTAACAGGGAATGGCTACACCTTC. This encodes CASSLTGNGYTF.

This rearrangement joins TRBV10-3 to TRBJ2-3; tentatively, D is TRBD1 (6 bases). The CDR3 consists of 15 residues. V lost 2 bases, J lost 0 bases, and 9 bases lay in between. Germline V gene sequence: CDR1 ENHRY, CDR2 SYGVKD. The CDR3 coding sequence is TGTGCCATCAGTGAGATAGGACAGAGCACAGATACGCAGTATTTT. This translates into CAISEIGQSTDTQYF.

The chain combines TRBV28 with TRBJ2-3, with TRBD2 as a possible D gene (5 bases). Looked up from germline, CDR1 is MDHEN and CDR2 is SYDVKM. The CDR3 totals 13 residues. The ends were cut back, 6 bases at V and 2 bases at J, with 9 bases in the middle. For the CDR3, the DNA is TGTGCCAGCAGCGGAGGCTCCACAGATACGCAGTATTTT. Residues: CASSGGSTDTQYF.

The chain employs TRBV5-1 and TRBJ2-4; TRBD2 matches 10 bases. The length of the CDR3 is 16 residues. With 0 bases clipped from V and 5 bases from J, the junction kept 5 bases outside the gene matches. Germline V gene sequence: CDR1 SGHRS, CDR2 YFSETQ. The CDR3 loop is CASSLGLAGVENIQYF. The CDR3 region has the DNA TGCGCCAGCAGCTTGGGGCTAGCGGGAGTCGAAAACATTCAGTACTTC.

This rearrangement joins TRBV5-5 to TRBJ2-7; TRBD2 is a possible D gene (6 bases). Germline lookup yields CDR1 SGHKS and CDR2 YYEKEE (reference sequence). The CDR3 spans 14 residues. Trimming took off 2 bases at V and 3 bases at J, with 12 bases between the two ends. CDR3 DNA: TGTGCCAGCAGCTTAACTAGCAGTAGCTACGAGCAGTACTTC. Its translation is CASSLTSSSYEQYF.

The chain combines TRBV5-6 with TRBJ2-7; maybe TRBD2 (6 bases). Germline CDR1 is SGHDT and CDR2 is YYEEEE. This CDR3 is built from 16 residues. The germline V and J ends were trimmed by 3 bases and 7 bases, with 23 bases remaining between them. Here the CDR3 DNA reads TGTGCCAGCAGCTGGGAGGCGGGTCCTGGAGTGGAGGAGCAGTACTTC. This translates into CASSWEAGPGVEEQYF.

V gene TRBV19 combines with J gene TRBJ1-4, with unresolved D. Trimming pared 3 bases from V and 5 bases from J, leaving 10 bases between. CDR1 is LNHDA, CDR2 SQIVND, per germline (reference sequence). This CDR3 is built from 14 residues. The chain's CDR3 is CASSIGARNEKLFF. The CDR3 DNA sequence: TGTGCCAGTAGTATTGGAGCGAGGAATGAAAAACTGTTTTTT.

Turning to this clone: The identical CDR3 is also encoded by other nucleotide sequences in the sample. CDR3 sequence: CASSPVNYGYTF. As DNA, the CDR3 is TGTGCCAGCAGTCCCGTTAACTATGGCTACACCTTC. This chain uses TRBV28 with TRBJ1-2, with D unresolved. This CDR3 has 12 residues. With 5 bases removed from V and 1 base from J, the gap between germline ends came to 5 bases. Germline assignment: CDR1 MDHEN and CDR2 SYDVKM.

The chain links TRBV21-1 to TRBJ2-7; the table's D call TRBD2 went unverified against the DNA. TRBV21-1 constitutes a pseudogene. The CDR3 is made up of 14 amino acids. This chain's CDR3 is CASSTSGGPYEQYF. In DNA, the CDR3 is TGTGCCAGCAGCACGTCGGGAGGGCCATACGAGCAGTACTTC.

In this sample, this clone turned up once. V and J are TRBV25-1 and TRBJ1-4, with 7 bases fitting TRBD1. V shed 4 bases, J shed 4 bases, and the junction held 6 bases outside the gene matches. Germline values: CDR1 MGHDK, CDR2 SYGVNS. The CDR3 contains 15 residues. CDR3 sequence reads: CASSAEGAGNEKLFF. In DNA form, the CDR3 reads TGTGCCAGCAGTGCCGAGGGGGCCGGTAATGAAAAACTGTTTTTT.

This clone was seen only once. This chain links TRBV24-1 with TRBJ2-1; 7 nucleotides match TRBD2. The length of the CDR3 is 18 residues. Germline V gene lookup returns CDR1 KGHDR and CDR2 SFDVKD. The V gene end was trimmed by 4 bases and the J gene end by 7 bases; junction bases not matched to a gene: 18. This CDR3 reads CATSDQPGWTRNSNEQFF. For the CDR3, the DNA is TGTGCCACCAGTGACCAACCCGGTTGGACTAGAAATTCTAATGAGCAGTTCTTC.